Listed here are 30 T cell receptor beta chains from one sample, sequenced in a study of T-cell reconstitution after alpha-beta-depleted transplantation in children. Preparing the TCRbeta library involved the use of unique molecular identifiers. TCRdb redid the calling of the PCR reads with MiXCR, one entry per CDR3 protein. The repertoire holds some 490,000 distinct CDR3 sequences, with around 12% as singletons. This specimen consisted of PBMCs from the stem cell graft donor, obtained from the stem cell graft. Receptors originate from a human donor who donated a stem cell graft to a child with combined immunodeficiency.

The CDR3 sequence: CSARVTGRETQYF. In DNA, the CDR3 is TGCAGTGCTAGGGTCACCGGCCGGGAGACCCAGTACTTC. This chain links TRBV20-1 with TRBJ2-5; D not resolved. V lost 3 bases to trimming and J lost 5 bases, with 13 bases between them. Germline V gene sequence: CDR1 DFQATT, CDR2 SNEGSKA (reference sequence). The CDR3 spans 13 residues.

This clonotype was seen a few times. The rearrangement links TRBV3-1 to TRBJ1-3, with no clear D. The CDR3 length is 14 residues. Trimming removed 3 bases from V and 5 bases from J, with 11 bases in between. Germline-derived CDR1 and CDR2 are LGHDT and YNNKEL (reference sequence). In DNA, the CDR3 is TGTGCCAGCAGCCAGGTGGGATTGAGAAACACCATATATTTT. The encoded protein is CASSQVGLRNTIYF.

The chain recombines TRBV20-1 with TRBJ2-7; D gene unclear. In germline, CDR1 is DFQATT, CDR2 SNEGSKA (reference sequence). The CDR3 is made up of 12 amino acids. V lost 0 bases and J lost 4, with 7 bases in between. The CDR3 here is CSARDALYEQYF. The CDR3 DNA reads TGCAGTGCTAGAGATGCCCTATACGAGCAGTACTTC.

This clonotype appeared a few times. At one end, the junction sequence differs from germline, possibly due to a read error. This chain links TRBV7-7 with TRBJ2-2; D unclear. The CDR3 runs 14 residues. The germline V gene has CDR1 SSHAT and CDR2 FNYEAQ (reference sequence). In DNA, the CDR3 is TGTGCTAGCAGCAAGGGCGTAGGGACCGGGGAGCTGTTTTTT. Protein sequence: CASSKGVGTGELFF.

This clonotype was seen at least ten times. The chain carries TRBV4-3 and TRBJ2-2; 10 bases align to TRBD1. The CDR3 spans 16 residues. Germline V gene sequence: CDR1 LGHNA, CDR2 YSLEER. Trimming took 5 bases from V and 3 from J; bases not matched to a gene: 6. CDR3 nucleotide sequence: TGCGCCAGCAGCTCCCGGGACAGGGGCGACACCGGGGAGCTGTTTTTT. This encodes CASSSRDRGDTGELFF.

This clonotype was observed at least ten times. CDR3 nucleotides: TGTGCCATCCACGGTGGGGGTAGACTCAATGAGCAGTTCTTC. Amino acids: CAIHGGGRLNEQFF. The chain carries TRBV10-3 and TRBJ2-1, with D perhaps assigned TRBD1 or TRBD2 (5 bases each). V was shortened by 8 bases and J by 6 bases, with 17 bases between the two germline ends. This CDR3 comprises 14 residues. Germline loops: CDR1 ENHRY, CDR2 SYGVKD.

The genes are TRBV11-2 and TRBJ2-1; D not resolved. V shed 0 bases and J shed 8 bases, with 14 bases lying between them. The CDR3 totals 15 residues. Per germline, CDR1 SGHAT and CDR2 FQNNGV. The CDR3 sequence: CASSLDRVGPHEQFF. CDR3 nucleotides: TGTGCCAGCAGCTTAGATAGGGTAGGGCCCCATGAGCAGTTCTTC.

The rearrangement joins TRBV4-1 to TRBJ2-3, with D hard to call. CDR1 MGHRA and CDR2 YSYEKL come from the germline V gene. V was cut by 4 bases and J by 4 bases, with 12 bases left in between. The CDR3 spans 14 residues. CDR3 protein: CASSPEFSADTQYF. In DNA form, the CDR3 reads TGCGCCAGCAGCCCCGAATTTTCCGCAGATACGCAGTATTTT.

This chain connects TRBV6-1 to TRBJ2-7; 10 positions match TRBD1. CDR3 length: 15 residues. V dropped 5 bases and J dropped 4; count of bases not matched to a gene: 8. From germline, CDR1 is MNHNS and CDR2 SASEGT. DNA for the CDR3: TGTGCCAGCAGTCCAGGACAGGGGGAAGGGTACGAGCAGTACTTC. Encoded protein: CASSPGQGEGYEQYF.

At least ten counts were recorded for this clonotype. The chain is built from TRBV2 and TRBJ2-7; 13 bases map to TRBD2. V shed 3 bases and J 6 bases; nucleotides not matched to a gene: 5. This CDR3 is built from 15 residues. Germline CDR1 SNHLY, CDR2 FYNNEI. The DNA of the CDR3 is TGTGCCAGCAGTGACGCCAGGACTAGCGGGGGCGAGCAGTACTTC. The encoded protein is CASSDARTSGGEQYF.

This clonotype has just a few counts. The chain links TRBV7-9 to TRBJ2-1, with D possibly matching TRBD1 (6 bases). CDR3 length: 14 amino acids. Trimming shortened V by 5 bases and J by 6 bases, and 14 bases separated the two germline ends. CDR1 is SEHNR and CDR2 is FQNEAQ in the germline V gene (reference sequence). The CDR3 reads CASSPPGAINEQFF. The DNA of the CDR3 is TGTGCCAGCAGCCCCCCAGGGGCTATCAATGAGCAGTTCTTC.

The sample holds many counts of this clonotype. The genes are TRBV7-9 and TRBJ2-1, with D unresolved. Germline V lookup: CDR1 SEHNR, CDR2 FQNEAQ (reference sequence). CDR3 size: 16 residues. The ends were cut back, 5 bases at V and 0 bases at J, with 14 bases in the middle. CDR3: CASSRGLPDSYNEQFF. The CDR3 DNA is TGTGCCAGCAGCAGAGGCCTGCCAGACTCCTACAATGAGCAGTTCTTC.

This clonotype has a count of ten or more. The chain has TRBV12-3 or TRBV12-4 and TRBJ2-2; D unclear. V lost 6 bases and J lost 3, with 5 bases in between. This CDR3 contains 12 residues. CDR3 sequence reads: CASSIHTGELFF. The CDR3 nucleotides are TGTGCCAGCAGCATACACACCGGGGAGCTGTTTTTT.

This clonotype was recorded many times. This chain uses TRBV5-1 with TRBJ2-5, with a tentative D call TRBD2 (6 bases). The CDR3 runs to 16 residues. CDR1 and CDR2 from the germline V gene are SGHRS and YFSETQ. Trimming stripped 4 bases from V and 2 bases from J, with 18 bases between. Here the CDR3 DNA reads TGCGCCAGCAGCGCGAGTTCAGGGACTTCTCAAGAGACCCAGTACTTC. Its protein is CASSASSGTSQETQYF.

This clonotype was found many times. The rearrangement uses TRBV9 and TRBJ2-3, with 9 bases that match TRBD2. Losses at the gene ends were 1 base for V and 3 bases for J; bases not matched to a gene: 6. The CDR3 runs to 16 residues. The germline gives CDR1 SGDLS, CDR2 YYNGEE. The CDR3: CASSVWAGGPTDTQYF. The CDR3 nucleotides are TGTGCCAGCAGCGTATGGGCGGGAGGGCCAACAGATACGCAGTATTTT.

The rearrangement links TRBV6-1 to TRBJ2-7; 7 nucleotides agree with TRBD1. The CDR3 has 15 amino acids. Germline CDR1 reads MNHNS; CDR2 reads SASEGT. With 8 bases clipped from V and 2 bases from J, the junction kept 12 bases outside the gene matches. CDR3 region: CASSSRIGGPYEQYF. The CDR3 bases are TGTGCCAGCTCCTCGAGGATAGGGGGCCCCTACGAGCAGTACTTC.

CDR3 in amino acids: CASSLEQGVTYEQYF. The CDR3 DNA is TGTGCCAGCAGCTTGGAACAGGGGGTAACCTACGAGCAGTACTTC. V usage is TRBV7-6 and J usage is TRBJ2-7, with 8 positions matching TRBD1. The V gene's germline CDR1 is SGHVS and CDR2 FNYEAQ. Trimming took 3 bases from V and 2 from J; bases not matched to a gene: 6. This CDR3 region has 15 residues.

The chain uses TRBV6-1 and TRBJ2-3, with D maybe TRBD1 (5 bases). In germline, CDR1 is MNHNS, CDR2 SASEGT. The CDR3 consists of 18 residues. V lost 6 bases and J 2 bases, leaving 24 bases between the germline ends. CDR3: CASSPRGGAPLTTDTQYF. CDR3 nucleotide sequence: TGTGCCAGCAGCCCCCGTGGTGGGGCCCCTCTAACCACAGATACGCAGTATTTT.

This chain uses TRBV6-1 with TRBJ2-1, with 10 bases matching TRBD2. After removal of 5 bases from V and 1 base from J, the junction contained 5 bases not matched to a gene. This CDR3 spans 16 amino acids. Germline assignment: CDR1 MNHNS and CDR2 SASEGT. The CDR3 DNA sequence: TGTGCCAGCAGTCAACTAGCGGGGAGTTCCTACAATGAGCAGTTCTTC. Translated, it gives CASSQLAGSSYNEQFF.

The chain carries TRBV7-2 and TRBJ2-3, with no clear D. The germline gives CDR1 SGHTA, CDR2 FQGNSA. V was shortened by 3 bases and J by 6 bases, with 13 bases between the two germline ends. The CDR3 covers 14 residues. CDR3 region: CASSLGPSRDTQYF. CDR3 bases: TGTGCCAGCAGCTTGGGCCCCAGTCGGGATACGCAGTATTTT. Based on the CDR3 plus reference TRBV7-2 and TRBJ2-3, the full variable domain is GAGVSQSPSNKVTEKGKDVELRCDPISGHTALYWYRQSLGQGLEFLIYFQGNSAPDKSGLPSDRFSAERTGGSVSTLTIQRTQQEDSAVYLCASSLGPSRDTQYFGPGTRLTVL.

This clonotype was seen at least ten times. V and J are TRBV21-1 and TRBJ2-7; the table gives TRBD1 as D, unverified against the DNA. TRBV21-1 is a recognized pseudogene. This CDR3 spans 16 amino acids. The CDR3 region has the DNA TGTGCCAGCAGCCTTTGCTCCGGGACACCATCCTACGAGCAGTACTTC. It translates to CASSLCSGTPSYEQYF.

The chain is built from TRBV4-3 and TRBJ2-1; TRBD2 matches at 13 bases. Per germline, CDR1 LGHNA and CDR2 YSLEER. V gave up 0 bases and J gave up 4 bases; unmatched junction bases: 6. This CDR3 has 18 residues. CDR3 protein: CASSQDMTGLAGYNEQFF. The CDR3 nucleotides are TGCGCCAGCAGCCAAGATATGACGGGACTAGCGGGGTACAATGAGCAGTTCTTC.

This clonotype was seen more than once but under ten times. The J gene is TRBJ1-2, the V gene TRBV25-1, with 8 bases fitting TRBD1. CDR3 length: 13 residues. Germline V gives CDR1 MGHDK, CDR2 SYGVNS. Unmatched junction bases numbered 5, after V lost 1 base and J lost 10 bases. CDR3 residues: CASSESGTGNYTF. The CDR3 DNA reads as TGTGCCAGCAGTGAATCCGGGACAGGAAACTACACCTTC.

This clonotype was counted at least ten times. This rearrangement joins TRBV19 to TRBJ2-5; 9 bases fit TRBD1. Germline V lookup: CDR1 LNHDA, CDR2 SQIVND (reference sequence). The CDR3 consists of 15 residues. V shed 0 bases, J shed 4 bases, and the junction held 3 bases outside the gene matches. DNA for the CDR3: TGTGCCAGTAGTATAGAGCGGACAGGGGCAGAGACCCAGTACTTC. Translating gives CASSIERTGAETQYF.

As regards this clonotype: One end of the junction is discordant with germline, which a read error may explain. The V and J genes are TRBV11-1 and TRBJ2-7; the D gene could be TRBD1 or TRBD2 (5 bases each). The CDR3 has 14 residues. The V gene's germline CDR1 is SGHAT and CDR2 FQDESV (reference sequence). CDR3: CASSPGTVTYGQYF. The CDR3 DNA is TGTGCCAGCAGCCCCGGGACGGTAACCTACGGGCAGTACTTC.

The chain uses TRBV16 and TRBJ1-5; D remains unclear. V was clipped by 5 bases and J by 6 bases, with 11 bases between them. Germline lookup yields CDR1 KGHSY and CDR2 FQNENV. There are 13 residues in the CDR3. The chain's CDR3 is CASSSSGSQPQHF. CDR3 DNA sequence: TGTGCCAGCAGCTCCTCCGGTAGTCAGCCCCAGCATTTT.

This clonotype occurred a few times. This chain joins TRBV7-2 and TRBJ1-1; D gene unclear. This CDR3 is 15 amino acids long. V was shortened by 1 base and J by 2 bases, with 11 bases between the two germline ends. CDR1 SGHTA and CDR2 FQGNSA come from the germline V gene. The CDR3 coding sequence is TGTGCCAGCAGCTTAGGCCGGCGGATAAACACTGAAGCTTTCTTT. It is translated as CASSLGRRINTEAFF. The variable domain in full, completed from reference TRBV7-2 and TRBJ1-1, reads GAGVSQSPSNKVTEKGKDVELRCDPISGHTALYWYRQSLGQGLEFLIYFQGNSAPDKSGLPSDRFSAERTGGSVSTLTIQRTQQEDSAVYLCASSLGRRINTEAFFGQGTRLTVV.

This clonotype was counted a few times. This chain links TRBV7-8 with TRBJ2-2, with a tentative D call TRBD1 (6 bases). Trimming left V 6 bases short and J 1 base short, with 15 bases between. CDR3 length: 16 residues. Per germline, CDR1 SGHVS and CDR2 FQNEAQ. CDR3 in amino acids: CASRGNTGWNTGELFF. The CDR3 region has the DNA TGTGCCAGCAGGGGGAATACAGGGTGGAACACCGGGGAGCTGTTTTTT.

The chain recombines TRBV12-5 with TRBJ2-3, with unresolved D. The germline V and J ends were trimmed by 1 base and 0 bases, with 2 bases remaining between them. The CDR3 spans 13 residues. Looked up from germline, CDR1 is LGHNT and CDR2 is FRNRAP. The CDR3: CASGLGSTDTQYF. The CDR3 DNA reads as TGTGCTAGTGGTTTGGGCAGCACAGATACGCAGTATTTT.

The chain recombines TRBV10-3 with TRBJ2-5, with 9 positions matching TRBD2. Germline V gene lookup returns CDR1 ENHRY and CDR2 SYGVKD. The CDR3 consists of 15 residues. J lost 5 bases, V lost 5 bases, and 9 bases had no gene match. CDR3 DNA sequence: TGTGCCATCAGTTATTTGGCGGGGGGGCTGGAGACCCAGTACTTC. It yields the protein CAISYLAGGLETQYF.